Listed here is a single T cell receptor beta chain. Germline V gene lookup returns CDR1 SGDLS and CDR2 YYNGEE. The CDR3 is 12 residues long. V was clipped by 5 bases and J by 3 bases, with 8 bases between them. The sample comes from a study of blood T cell repertoires in COVID-19. Study summary: COVID-19 samples collected from the United States, Italy and Spain covered acute and convalescent phases. From T cells, B-cell-depleted T cells, or PBMCs came the material, which was cDNA or gDNA.

Original handling: Reference gene primer amplification yielded estimated nucleated cell counts. Sequencing used immunoSEQ multiplex PCR; TCRdb keeps in-frame clones, though not all of them. V and J calls and clone size are those listed in that table; D and trimming were worked out from the DNA. Here the sample spans 85,000 to 100,000 clones, 75% to 95% being singletons. The origin of this receptor is a man aged 55 to 69 with acute or convalescent COVID-19. This rearrangement joins TRBV9 to TRBJ1-2, with unresolved D. Sequences were obtained from peripheral blood. DNA for the CDR3: TGTGCCAGCAGGGGCGCCGACTATGGCTACACCTTC. Protein: CASRGADYGYTF.